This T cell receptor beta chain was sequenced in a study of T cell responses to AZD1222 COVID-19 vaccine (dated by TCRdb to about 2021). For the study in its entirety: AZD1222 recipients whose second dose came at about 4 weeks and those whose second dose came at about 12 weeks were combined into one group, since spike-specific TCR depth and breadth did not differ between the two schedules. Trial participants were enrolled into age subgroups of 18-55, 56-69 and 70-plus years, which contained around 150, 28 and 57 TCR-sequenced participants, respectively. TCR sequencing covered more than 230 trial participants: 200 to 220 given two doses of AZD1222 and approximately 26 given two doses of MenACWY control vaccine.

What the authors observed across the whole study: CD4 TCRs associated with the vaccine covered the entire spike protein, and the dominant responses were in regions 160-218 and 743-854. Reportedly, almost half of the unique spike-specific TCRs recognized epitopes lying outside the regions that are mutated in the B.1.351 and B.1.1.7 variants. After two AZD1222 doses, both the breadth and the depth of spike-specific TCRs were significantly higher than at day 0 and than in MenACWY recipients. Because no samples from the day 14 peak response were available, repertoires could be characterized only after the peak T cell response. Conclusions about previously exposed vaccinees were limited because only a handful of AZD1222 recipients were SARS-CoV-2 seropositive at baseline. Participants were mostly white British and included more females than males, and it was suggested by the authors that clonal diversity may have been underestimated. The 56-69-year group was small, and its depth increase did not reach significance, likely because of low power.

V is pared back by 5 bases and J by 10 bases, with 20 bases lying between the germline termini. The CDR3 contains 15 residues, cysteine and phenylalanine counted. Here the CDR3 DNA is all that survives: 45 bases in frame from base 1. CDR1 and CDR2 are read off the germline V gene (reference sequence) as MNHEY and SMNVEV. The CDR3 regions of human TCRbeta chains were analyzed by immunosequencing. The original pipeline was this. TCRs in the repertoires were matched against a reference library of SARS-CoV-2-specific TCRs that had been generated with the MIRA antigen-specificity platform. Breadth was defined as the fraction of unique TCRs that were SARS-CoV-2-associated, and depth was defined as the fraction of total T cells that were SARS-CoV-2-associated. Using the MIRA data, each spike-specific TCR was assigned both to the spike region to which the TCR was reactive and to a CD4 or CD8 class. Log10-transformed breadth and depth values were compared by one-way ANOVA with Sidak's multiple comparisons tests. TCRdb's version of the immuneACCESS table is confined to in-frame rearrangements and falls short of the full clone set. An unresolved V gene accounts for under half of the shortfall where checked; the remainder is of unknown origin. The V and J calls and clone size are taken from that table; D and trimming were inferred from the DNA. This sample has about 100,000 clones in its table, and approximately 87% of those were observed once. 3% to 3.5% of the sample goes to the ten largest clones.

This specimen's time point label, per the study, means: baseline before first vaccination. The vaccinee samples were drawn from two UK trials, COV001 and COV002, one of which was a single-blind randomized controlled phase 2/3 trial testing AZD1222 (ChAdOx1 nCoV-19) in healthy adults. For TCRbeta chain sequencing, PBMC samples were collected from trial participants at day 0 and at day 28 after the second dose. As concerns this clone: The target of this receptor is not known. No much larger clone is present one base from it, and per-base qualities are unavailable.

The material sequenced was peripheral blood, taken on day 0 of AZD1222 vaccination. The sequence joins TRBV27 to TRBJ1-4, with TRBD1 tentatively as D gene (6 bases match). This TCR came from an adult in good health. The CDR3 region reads CASSPQQGRYGKLFF. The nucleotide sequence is TGTGCCAGCAGTCCTCAGCAGGGGAGGTATGGAAAACTGTTTTTT.